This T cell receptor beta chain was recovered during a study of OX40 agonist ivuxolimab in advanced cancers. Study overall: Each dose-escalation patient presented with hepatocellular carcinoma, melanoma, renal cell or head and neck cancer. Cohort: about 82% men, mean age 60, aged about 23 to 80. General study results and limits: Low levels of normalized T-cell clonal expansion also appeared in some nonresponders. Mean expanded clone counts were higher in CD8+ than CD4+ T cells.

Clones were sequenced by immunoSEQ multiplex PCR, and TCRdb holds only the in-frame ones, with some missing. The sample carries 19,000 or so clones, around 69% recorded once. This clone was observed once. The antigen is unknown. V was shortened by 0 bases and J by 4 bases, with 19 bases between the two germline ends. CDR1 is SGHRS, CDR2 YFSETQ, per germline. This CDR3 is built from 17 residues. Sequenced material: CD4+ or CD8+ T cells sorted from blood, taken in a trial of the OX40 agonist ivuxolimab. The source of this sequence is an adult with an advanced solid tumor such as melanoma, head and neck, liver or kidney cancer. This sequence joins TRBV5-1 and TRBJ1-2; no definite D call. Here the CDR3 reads CASSLAVDPEGAYGYTF. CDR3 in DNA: TGCGCCAGCAGCTTGGCCGTTGATCCGGAGGGCGCCTATGGCTACACCTTC.